This entry is about one T cell receptor (beta chain). Its antigen remains unidentified. The source of the sample is a study of vaccination and CD4 T cells after COVID-19. Study-wide context: Two doses of either BNT162b2 or mRNA-1273 vaccine went to participants.

Treatment given: roughly ten-day PBMC culture with coronavirus spike peptide pools or control peptides (ViraFEST assay). The V gene's germline CDR1 is SGHNT and CDR2 YENEEA. The J segment lost 2 bases and the V segment lost 1 base, leaving 1 base of the junction unmatched. The CDR3 contains 14 residues. With the Oncomine TCR Beta short-read assay, DNA from cultured CD4+ T cells was sequenced. Genomic DNA was extracted from cultured CD4+ T cells. TCRdb re-called the PCR reads through MiXCR, storing one row per CDR3 protein. This repertoire shows some 11,000 distinct CDR3 sequences, about 26% found once; its top ten account for 20% to 25%.

The origin of this receptor is a human donor who had recovered from COVID-19. Sample: CD4+ T cells from blood, cultured in vitro, taken after SARS-CoV-2 vaccination. The chain recombines TRBV11-3 with TRBJ2-7, with 8 bases that match TRBD2. DNA for the CDR3: TGTGCCAGCAGCTTAGCGGGGGGGCCCTACGAGCAGTACTTC. This gives the protein CASSLAGGPYEQYF. Complete variable domain (other parts from reference TRBV11-3 and TRBJ2-7): EAGVVQSPRYKIIEKKQPVAFWCNPISGHNTLYWYLQNLGQGPELLIRYENEEAVDDSQLPKDRFSAERLKGVDSTLKIQPAELGDSAVYLCASSLAGGPYEQYFGPGTRLTVT.